The clone carrying this T cell receptor (beta chain) has a handful of counts. TCRdb redid the calling of the 5' RACE reads with MiXCR, one entry per CDR3 protein. The sample records hundreds of thousands of distinct CDR3 sequences, around 15% being singletons. V dropped 0 bases and J dropped 0 bases, with 9 bases sitting between them. CDR1 and CDR2 (germline): ENHRY, SYGVKD. This CDR3 is built from 15 residues. These data originate in a study of T-cell memory formation after mild COVID-19. The V gene is TRBV10-3, the J gene TRBJ2-7; D possibly corresponds to TRBD1 (5 bases). This receptor was taken from a man younger than 30 who had mild COVID-19 (a few samples of this study predate the infection). Cell type and time point are not known. The sequenced sample was PBMCs or a T cell subset sorted from them (not recorded which). CDR3 coding DNA: TGTGCCATCAGTGAGTCCACAGGATCCTCCTACGAGCAGTACTTC. Translated, it gives CAISESTGSSYEQYF.